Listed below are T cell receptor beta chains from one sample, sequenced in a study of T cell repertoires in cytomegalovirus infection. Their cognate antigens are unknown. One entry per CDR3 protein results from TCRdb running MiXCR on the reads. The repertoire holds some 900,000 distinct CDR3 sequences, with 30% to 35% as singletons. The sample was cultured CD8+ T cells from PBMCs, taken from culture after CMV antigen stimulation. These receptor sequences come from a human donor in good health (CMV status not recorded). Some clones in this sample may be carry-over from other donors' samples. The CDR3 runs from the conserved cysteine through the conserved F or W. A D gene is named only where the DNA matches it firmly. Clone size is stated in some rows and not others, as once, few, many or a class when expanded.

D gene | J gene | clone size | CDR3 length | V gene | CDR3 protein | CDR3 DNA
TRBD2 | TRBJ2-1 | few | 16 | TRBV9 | CASSEGTSGGGSEQFF | TGTGCCAGCAGCGAGGGGACTAGCGGGGGGGGTAGTGAGCAGTTCTTC
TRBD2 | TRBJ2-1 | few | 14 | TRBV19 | CASKLAKSYNEQFF | TGTGCCAGCAAACTAGCGAAGTCCTACAATGAGCAGTTCTTC
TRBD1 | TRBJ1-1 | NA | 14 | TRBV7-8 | CASSGTGKFTEAFF | TGTGCCAGCAGCGGGACAGGGAAGTTCACTGAAGCTTTCTTT
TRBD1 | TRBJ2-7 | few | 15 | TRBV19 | CASSASGTGTYEQYF | TGTGCCAGTAGTGCCTCCGGGACAGGGACCTACGAGCAGTACTTC
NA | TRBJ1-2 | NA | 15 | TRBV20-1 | CSARDRDSPNYGYTF | TGCAGTGCTAGAGATAGGGACTCCCCTAACTATGGCTACACCTTC
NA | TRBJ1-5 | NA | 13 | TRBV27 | CASSLHTNQPQHF | TGTGCCAGCAGTCTCCACACCAATCAGCCCCAGCATTTT
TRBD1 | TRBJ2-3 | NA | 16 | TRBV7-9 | CASSFQGQAPTDTQYF | TGTGCCAGCAGCTTCCAAGGACAGGCGCCCACAGATACGCAGTATTTT
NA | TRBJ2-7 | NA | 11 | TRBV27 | CASSSTGWQYF | TGTGCCAGCAGCTCCACGGGGTGGCAGTACTTC
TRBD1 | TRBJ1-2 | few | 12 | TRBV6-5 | CASGDRVYGYTF | TGTGCCAGCGGAGACAGGGTCTATGGCTACACCTTC
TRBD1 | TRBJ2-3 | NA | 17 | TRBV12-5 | CASGPWTGKQNTDTQYF | TGTGCTAGTGGTCCGTGGACAGGGAAACAAAACACAGATACGCAGTATTTT
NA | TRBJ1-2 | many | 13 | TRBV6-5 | CASRVEANYGYTF | TGTGCCAGCAGGGTGGAGGCTAACTATGGCTACACCTTC
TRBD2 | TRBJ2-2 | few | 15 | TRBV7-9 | CASTQSGRNTGELFF | TGTGCCAGCACCCAGAGCGGGAGGAACACCGGGGAGCTGTTTTTT
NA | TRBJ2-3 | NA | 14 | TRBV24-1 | CATSDSDPPDTQYF | TGTGCCACCAGTGATTCTGACCCGCCAGATACGCAGTATTTT
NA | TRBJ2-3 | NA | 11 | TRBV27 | CASRGGLTQYF | TGTGCCAGCAGGGGCGGACTTACGCAGTATTTT
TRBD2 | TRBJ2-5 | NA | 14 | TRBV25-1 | CASRETSGQETQYF | TGTGCCAGCAGAGAGACTAGCGGACAAGAGACCCAGTACTTC
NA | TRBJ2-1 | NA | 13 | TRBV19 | CASSISVRREQFF | TGTGCCAGTAGTATCTCGGTACGTAGGGAGCAGTTCTTC
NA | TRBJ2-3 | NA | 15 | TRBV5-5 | CASSTWARDGDTQYF | TGTGCCAGCAGCACATGGGCCAGAGATGGGGATACGCAGTATTTT
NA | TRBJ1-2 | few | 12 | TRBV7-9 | CASSLQDYGYTF | TGTGCCAGCAGCCTGCAGGACTATGGCTACACCTTC
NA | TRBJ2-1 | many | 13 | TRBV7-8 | CASSSGAGNEQFF | TGTGCCAGCAGCTCCGGGGCGGGTAATGAGCAGTTCTTC
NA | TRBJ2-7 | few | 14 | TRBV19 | CASSIVTLPGEQYF | TGTGCCAGTAGTATAGTGACCCTACCTGGTGAGCAGTACTTC
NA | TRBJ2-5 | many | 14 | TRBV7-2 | CASSPILAQETQYF | TGTGCCAGCAGCCCAATACTAGCCCAAGAGACCCAGTACTTC
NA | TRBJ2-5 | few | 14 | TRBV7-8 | CASSPRRAGETQYF | TGTGCCAGCAGCCCCCGACGGGCTGGGGAGACCCAGTACTTC
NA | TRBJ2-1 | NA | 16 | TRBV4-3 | CASSQAQGDSYNEQFF | TGCGCCAGCAGCCAAGCTCAAGGGGACTCCTACAATGAGCAGTTCTTC